This TCR beta chain is drawn from a study of T cells in localized non-small cell lung cancer. Study-wide findings and caveats: Analysis by sequencing included only one tumor region, so heterogeneity remains possible. Out of the top 100 tumor clones, a median approximately 61 were seen in adjacent lung.

The CDR3 is 16 amino acids. Trimming took 1 base from V and 4 from J, leaving 15 bases between them. Germline CDR1 SGHVS, CDR2 FQNEAQ. Repertoires were generated with immunoSEQ multiplex PCR, while TCRdb's copy carries only in-frame clones and drops some. The sample holds about 62,000 clones, roughly 76% seen once. The count of this clone is one. The antigen remains unidentified. This chain links TRBV7-8 with TRBJ2-3, with TRBD2 as a possible D gene (6 bases). Sequences were derived from PBMCs, sampled before any cancer treatment. The receptor was isolated from a man aged 40 to 70 with stage II lung adenocarcinoma. CDR3 loop: CASSLGRGIGADTQYF. CDR3 DNA: TGTGCCAGCAGCTTAGGTCGGGGGATCGGGGCAGATACGCAGTATTTT.